These T cell receptor beta chains were read from a single sample in a study of blood T cell repertoires in COVID-19. Clones were sequenced by immunoSEQ multiplex PCR, and TCRdb holds only the in-frame ones, with some missing. The data show about 150,000 clones, with 75% to 90% seen just once and 2.5% to 3.5% held by the top ten. The sequenced material came from peripheral blood. Receptors originate from a man between 60 and 75 years old with active or convalescent COVID-19. CDR3s include the opening cysteine and the closing phenylalanine or tryptophan. The D gene is left open where the match is weak. Expanded clones get a size class; other rows say once, few or many, or leave the size out.

j_call,d_call,v_call,cdr3_length,clone_size,cdr3_aa,cdr3_nt
TRBJ1-2,.,TRBV28,13,.,CASSPPYWEGYTF,TGTGCCAGCAGCCCCCCTTACTGGGAGGGCTACACCTTC
TRBJ1-2,.,TRBV5-6,11,.,CASSTGSLDTF,TGTGCCAGCAGCACCGGGTCACTCGACACCTTC
TRBJ2-1,TRBD1,TRBV11-3,16,.,CASSPEGTVTYNEQFF,TGTGCCAGCAGCCCAGAAGGGACAGTAACCTACAATGAGCAGTTCTTC
TRBJ2-3,.,TRBV7-9,15,.,CASSLRAGSTDTQYF,TGTGCCAGCAGCTTACGGGCGGGGAGCACAGATACGCAGTATTTT
TRBJ2-7,.,TRBV12-2,16,.,CASRPAPGTGDYEQYF,TGTGCAAGTCGCCCCGCCCCCGGGACAGGGGATTACGAGCAGTACTTC
TRBJ2-7,.,TRBV19,13,.,CASSMKSSYEQYF,TGTGCCAGTAGTATGAAGAGCTCCTACGAGCAGTACTTC
TRBJ2-1,TRBD2,TRBV6-2/TRBV6-3,15,once,CASSPDRTSGKGQFF,TGTGCCAGCAGTCCCGACAGGACTAGCGGAAAGGGGCAGTTCTTC
TRBJ2-5,.,TRBV7-9,12,.,CASSGMQGTQYF,TGTGCCAGCAGCGGCATGCAGGGAACCCAGTACTTC
TRBJ1-2,.,TRBV27,9,.,CARGDGYTF,TGTGCCAGGGGAGATGGCTACACCTTC
TRBJ1-2,.,TRBV5-1,13,.,CASSLAGYGGYTF,TGCGCCAGCAGCTTGGCAGGGTATGGCGGCTACACCTTC
TRBJ2-3,TRBD1,TRBV6-5,15,.,CASRRDRGFTDTQYF,TGTGCCAGCAGGAGGGACAGGGGATTCACAGATACGCAGTATTTT
TRBJ1-1,.,TRBV6-5,14,once,CASSRIQENTEAFF,TGTGCCAGCAGTCGAATACAGGAGAACACTGAAGCTTTCTTT
TRBJ2-1,TRBD2,TRBV5-4,17,.,CASSLGGGLAGENEQFF,TGTGCCAGCAGCTTGGGTGGGGGACTAGCGGGAGAAAATGAGCAGTTCTTC
TRBJ1-2,TRBD1,TRBV18,15,.,CASSRLPRDRVGYTF,TGTGCCAGCTCACGACTACCCCGGGACAGGGTTGGCTACACCTTC
TRBJ2-7,TRBD2,TRBV4-1,13,.,CASSQESSGRKYF,TGCGCCAGCAGCCAAGAGTCTAGCGGGAGAAAGTACTTC
TRBJ2-7,TRBD2,TRBV19,13,.,CASSMTSGYEQYF,TGTGCCAGTAGTATGACTAGCGGATACGAGCAGTACTTC
TRBJ2-7,.,TRBV10-3,13,.,CAISVTSSYEQYF,TGTGCCATCAGCGTTACATCCTCCTACGAGCAGTACTTC
TRBJ2-3,.,TRBV30,14,.,CAWSPGLVGYTQYF,TGTGCCTGGAGCCCAGGGCTTGTAGGGTATACGCAGTATTTT
TRBJ2-3,.,TRBV7-9,13,.,CASSRRKGDTQYF,TGTGCCAGCAGCCGGCGAAAGGGGGATACGCAGTATTTT
TRBJ2-7,TRBD2,TRBV7-2,15,.,CASSLTAGGVYEQYF,TGTGCCAGCAGCTTAACGGCGGGGGGGGTCTACGAGCAGTACTTC
TRBJ1-3,.,TRBV9,15,.,CASSVGREGGNTIYF,TGTGCCAGCAGCGTAGGCAGGGAGGGTGGAAACACCATATATTTT
TRBJ2-1,TRBD2,TRBV9,17,.,CASSVATSGRMYNEQFF,TGTGCCAGCAGCGTAGCGACTAGCGGGAGGATGTATAATGAGCAGTTCTTC
TRBJ2-7,.,TRBV2,15,few,CASSEDPTGRREQYF,TGTGCCAGCAGTGAAGATCCTACAGGGAGAAGGGAGCAGTACTTC
TRBJ1-6,TRBD1,TRBV30,14,few,CAWGDRAYNSPLHF,TGTGCCTGGGGGGACAGGGCCTATAATTCACCCCTCCACTTT
TRBJ2-3,TRBD2,TRBV7-3,15,.,CASSSLGGGEDTQYF,TGTGCCAGCAGCTCCCTGGGCGGGGGTGAAGATACGCAGTATTTT
TRBJ1-2,.,TRBV19,15,.,CASSIADSTQYGYTF,TGTGCCAGTAGTATAGCGGACAGCACCCAGTATGGCTACACCTTC
TRBJ2-3,.,TRBV21-1,14,.,CASSRLASTDTQYF,TGTGCCAGCAGCAGACTGGCTAGCACAGATACGCAGTATTTT
TRBJ1-2,.,TRBV4-1,13,.,CASSFRDNRGYTF,TGCGCCAGCAGCTTCCGGGACAATCGCGGCTACACCTTC
TRBJ2-5,TRBD2,TRBV5-4,17,.,CASSFPDGTSGGETQYF,TGTGCCAGCAGCTTTCCCGACGGGACTAGCGGGGGGGAGACCCAGTACTTC
TRBJ1-4,TRBD1,TRBV24-1,16,.,CATSDPGQGGGEKLFF,TGTGCCACCAGTGACCCCGGACAGGGCGGCGGGGAAAAACTGTTTTTT
TRBJ1-2,TRBD1,TRBV18,14,.,CASSPDRGNYGYTF,TGTGCCAGCTCACCAGACAGGGGAAACTATGGCTACACCTTC